These T cell receptor beta chains were read from a single sample in a study of blood T cell repertoires in COVID-19. Method: immunoSEQ multiplex PCR; TCRdb's copy keeps in-frame clones and lacks some. The repertoire holds approximately 200,000 clones, with about 83% as singletons. The sample was PBMCs or T cells enriched from blood (not recorded which). The receptors shown here come from a woman between 25 and 40 years old who had recovered from COVID-19. The CDR3 runs from the conserved cysteine through the conserved F or W. Each record gives: J gene, clone size, V gene, D gene, CDR3 protein, CDR3 DNA. A D gene is named only where the DNA matches it firmly. Where a row states a size, it is once, few, many or the class of an expanded clone; other rows omit it.

TRBJ1-2 | - | TRBV4-2 | - | CASSQEPGINYGYTF | TGTGCCAGCAGCCAAGAACCAGGGATTAACTATGGCTACACCTTC
TRBJ1-5 | - | TRBV12-3/TRBV12-4 | TRBD1 | CASSLALGQAKHF | TGTGCCAGCAGTTTAGCACTCGGACAGGCTAAGCATTTT
TRBJ1-5 | - | TRBV10-3 | - | CAKGTPCYSNQPQHF | TGTGCCAAGGGGACACCTTGCTATAGCAATCAGCCCCAGCATTTT
TRBJ2-7 | - | TRBV9 | - | CASSVEVSSYEQYF | TGTGCCAGCAGCGTAGAAGTGAGCTCCTACGAGCAGTACTTC
TRBJ2-3 | - | TRBV9 | TRBD2 | CASNGGDFSTDTQYF | TGTGCCAGCAACGGGGGGGACTTCTCCACAGATACGCAGTATTTT
TRBJ2-7 | - | TRBV12-3/TRBV12-4 | TRBD1 | CASSTGGDEQYF | TGTGCCAGCAGCACAGGGGGCGACGAGCAGTACTTC
TRBJ1-1 | - | TRBV11-3 | TRBD1 | CASSSSTGANTEAFF | TGTGCCAGCAGCTCGTCGACAGGGGCGAACACTGAAGCTTTCTTT
TRBJ1-3 | - | TRBV9 | - | CASRGLSGNTIYF | TGTGCCAGCAGGGGCCTCTCTGGAAACACCATATATTTT
TRBJ1-3 | - | TRBV7-8 | - | CASSRTDLGNTIYF | TGTGCCAGCAGCAGGACAGACCTCGGAAACACCATATATTTT
TRBJ2-7 | - | TRBV10-3 | - | CAISESDSSYEQYF | TGTGCCATCAGTGAGTCGGACAGCTCCTACGAGCAGTACTTC
TRBJ2-3 | - | TRBV7-6 | - | CASSRREADTQYF | TGTGCCAGCAGCCGCAGGGAGGCAGATACGCAGTATTTT
TRBJ1-3 | few | TRBV6-5 | - | CASRPPGFGGNTIYF | TGTGCCAGCAGACCGCCAGGGTTCGGAGGAAACACCATATATTTT
TRBJ2-1 | - | TRBV3-1/TRBV3-2 | TRBD2 | CASGEVSGSYNEQFF | TGTGCCAGCGGGGAAGTTAGCGGGAGCTACAATGAGCAGTTCTTC
TRBJ1-5 | - | TRBV2 | - | CASSDQEVGDQPQHF | TGTGCCAGCAGTGATCAAGAGGTCGGGGATCAGCCCCAGCATTTT
TRBJ2-1 | - | TRBV4-1 | - | CASSHTSTSADEQFF | TGCGCCAGCAGCCACACTTCAACGAGCGCCGATGAGCAGTTCTTC
TRBJ1-3 | - | TRBV29-1 | - | CSVEGGGRDGNTIYF | TGCAGCGTTGAAGGGGGGGGCCGGGATGGAAACACCATATATTTT
TRBJ2-2 | - | TRBV27 | TRBD2 | CASSLGLAGETGELFF | TGTGCCAGCAGTCTAGGACTAGCGGGAGAAACCGGGGAGCTGTTTTTT
TRBJ2-7 | - | TRBV7-8 | TRBD2 | CASSLGASGGTSPYEQYF | TGTGCCAGCAGCTTAGGAGCTTCTGGCGGGACTAGCCCCTACGAGCAGTACTTC
TRBJ1-5 | - | TRBV7-9 | - | CASHQGYHQPQHF | TGTGCCAGCCATCAGGGTTATCATCAGCCCCAGCATTTT
TRBJ2-7 | - | TRBV27 | TRBD1 | CASSFGTDTYEQYF | TGTGCCAGCAGTTTCGGGACAGACACCTACGAGCAGTACTTC
TRBJ2-7 | - | TRBV6-2/TRBV6-3 | TRBD1 | CASSRPTGVSYEQYF | TGTGCCAGCAGCAGACCGACAGGGGTGTCCTACGAGCAGTACTTC
TRBJ2-1 | - | TRBV5-1 | - | CASSLVGGEQFF | TGCGCCAGCAGCTTGGTGGGGGGTGAGCAGTTCTTC
TRBJ2-3 | - | TRBV9 | TRBD2 | CASSVGTSGVSTDTQYF | TGTGCCAGCAGCGTAGGGACTAGCGGTGTGAGTACAGATACGCAGTATTTT
TRBJ2-7 | - | TRBV7-2 | - | CASSLESGTYEQYF | TGTGCCAGCAGCTTAGAAAGCGGCACCTACGAGCAGTACTTC
TRBJ1-5 | - | TRBV2 | - | CASSDQGDQPQHF | TGTGCCAGCAGTGATCAGGGTGATCAGCCCCAGCATTTT
TRBJ2-7 | - | TRBV30 | - | CAWSVRLGLRGEQYF | TGTGCCTGGAGTGTGAGGTTGGGGCTCCGAGGAGAGCAGTACTTC
TRBJ2-7 | - | TRBV5-6 | TRBD2 | CASSLVTSGRGEAYEQYF | TGTGCCAGCAGCTTGGTCACTAGCGGGAGGGGGGAAGCCTACGAGCAGTACTTC
TRBJ2-3 | - | TRBV27 | - | CASSSDSSTDTQYF | TGTGCCAGCAGTTCGGACAGTAGCACAGATACGCAGTATTTT
TRBJ2-7 | - | TRBV27 | TRBD2 | CASSLLASGSPYEQYF | TGTGCCAGCAGTTTATTGGCCAGCGGGAGCCCCTACGAGCAGTACTTC
TRBJ1-4 | once | TRBV11-2 | - | CASSPPVGLVHEKLFF | TGTGCCAGCAGCCCCCCCGTCGGGTTAGTTCATGAAAAACTGTTTTTT
TRBJ1-1 | - | TRBV19 | - | CASSTGFGREAFF | TGTGCCAGTAGCACGGGGTTCGGGCGGGAAGCTTTCTTT
TRBJ2-1 | - | TRBV13 | TRBD2 | CASSLPSGGYNEQFF | TGTGCCAGCAGCTTACCTAGCGGGGGATACAATGAGCAGTTCTTC
TRBJ2-5 | - | TRBV2 | TRBD2 | CASIGGGSWETQYF | TGTGCCAGCATTGGGGGAGGGTCCTGGGAGACCCAGTACTTC
TRBJ2-1 | - | TRBV7-3 | TRBD2 | CASSPRTSGVYNEQFF | TGTGCCAGCAGCCCAAGGACTAGCGGGGTCTACAATGAGCAGTTCTTC
TRBJ2-3 | few | TRBV25-1 | - | CASSPTPPGTSTDTQYF | TGTGCCAGCAGTCCCACTCCTCCGGGGACTAGCACAGATACGCAGTATTTT
TRBJ2-1 | - | TRBV18 | TRBD2 | CASSPKTGTRIYEQFF | TGTGCCAGCTCACCCAAGACCGGGACTAGGATCTATGAGCAGTTCTTC
TRBJ1-1 | - | TRBV28 | TRBD1 | CASSLTGPEAFF | TGTGCCAGCAGTTTGACAGGGCCTGAAGCTTTCTTT
TRBJ2-7 | - | TRBV5-5 | TRBD2 | CASSLALAGDYEQYF | TGTGCCAGCAGCTTGGCCCTAGCGGGAGACTACGAGCAGTACTTC
TRBJ2-3 | - | TRBV28 | - | CASSSYSTRAAADTQYF | TGTGCCAGCAGTTCCTACTCCACCCGCGCCGCCGCAGATACGCAGTATTTT
TRBJ2-2 | - | TRBV24-1 | TRBD1 | CATQSGTGLNANTGELFF | TGTGCCACCCAGAGCGGGACAGGGCTAAACGCGAACACCGGGGAGCTGTTTTTT
TRBJ2-2 | - | TRBV15 | - | CATSSPLGLNTGELFF | TGTGCCACCAGCAGTCCCCTGGGCCTGAACACCGGGGAGCTGTTTTTT
TRBJ2-3 | - | TRBV6-4 | TRBD2 | CASSGAGVNGNTQYF | TGTGCCAGCAGTGGAGCGGGAGTGAACGGAAATACGCAGTATTTT
TRBJ1-2 | - | TRBV6-1 | - | CASSDAGVRIPSNYGYTF | TGTGCCAGCAGTGATGCAGGGGTCCGCATCCCTTCTAACTATGGCTACACCTTC
TRBJ2-1 | - | TRBV11-3 | TRBD2 | CASSLPSGREGLRSYNEQFF | TGTGCCAGCAGCTTACCCTCGGGGCGGGAGGGCCTTAGGTCCTACAATGAGCAGTTCTTC
TRBJ2-1 | once | TRBV5-1 | TRBD1 | CASSRGQGTDEQFF | TGCGCCAGCAGCCGCGGACAGGGGACGGATGAGCAGTTCTTC